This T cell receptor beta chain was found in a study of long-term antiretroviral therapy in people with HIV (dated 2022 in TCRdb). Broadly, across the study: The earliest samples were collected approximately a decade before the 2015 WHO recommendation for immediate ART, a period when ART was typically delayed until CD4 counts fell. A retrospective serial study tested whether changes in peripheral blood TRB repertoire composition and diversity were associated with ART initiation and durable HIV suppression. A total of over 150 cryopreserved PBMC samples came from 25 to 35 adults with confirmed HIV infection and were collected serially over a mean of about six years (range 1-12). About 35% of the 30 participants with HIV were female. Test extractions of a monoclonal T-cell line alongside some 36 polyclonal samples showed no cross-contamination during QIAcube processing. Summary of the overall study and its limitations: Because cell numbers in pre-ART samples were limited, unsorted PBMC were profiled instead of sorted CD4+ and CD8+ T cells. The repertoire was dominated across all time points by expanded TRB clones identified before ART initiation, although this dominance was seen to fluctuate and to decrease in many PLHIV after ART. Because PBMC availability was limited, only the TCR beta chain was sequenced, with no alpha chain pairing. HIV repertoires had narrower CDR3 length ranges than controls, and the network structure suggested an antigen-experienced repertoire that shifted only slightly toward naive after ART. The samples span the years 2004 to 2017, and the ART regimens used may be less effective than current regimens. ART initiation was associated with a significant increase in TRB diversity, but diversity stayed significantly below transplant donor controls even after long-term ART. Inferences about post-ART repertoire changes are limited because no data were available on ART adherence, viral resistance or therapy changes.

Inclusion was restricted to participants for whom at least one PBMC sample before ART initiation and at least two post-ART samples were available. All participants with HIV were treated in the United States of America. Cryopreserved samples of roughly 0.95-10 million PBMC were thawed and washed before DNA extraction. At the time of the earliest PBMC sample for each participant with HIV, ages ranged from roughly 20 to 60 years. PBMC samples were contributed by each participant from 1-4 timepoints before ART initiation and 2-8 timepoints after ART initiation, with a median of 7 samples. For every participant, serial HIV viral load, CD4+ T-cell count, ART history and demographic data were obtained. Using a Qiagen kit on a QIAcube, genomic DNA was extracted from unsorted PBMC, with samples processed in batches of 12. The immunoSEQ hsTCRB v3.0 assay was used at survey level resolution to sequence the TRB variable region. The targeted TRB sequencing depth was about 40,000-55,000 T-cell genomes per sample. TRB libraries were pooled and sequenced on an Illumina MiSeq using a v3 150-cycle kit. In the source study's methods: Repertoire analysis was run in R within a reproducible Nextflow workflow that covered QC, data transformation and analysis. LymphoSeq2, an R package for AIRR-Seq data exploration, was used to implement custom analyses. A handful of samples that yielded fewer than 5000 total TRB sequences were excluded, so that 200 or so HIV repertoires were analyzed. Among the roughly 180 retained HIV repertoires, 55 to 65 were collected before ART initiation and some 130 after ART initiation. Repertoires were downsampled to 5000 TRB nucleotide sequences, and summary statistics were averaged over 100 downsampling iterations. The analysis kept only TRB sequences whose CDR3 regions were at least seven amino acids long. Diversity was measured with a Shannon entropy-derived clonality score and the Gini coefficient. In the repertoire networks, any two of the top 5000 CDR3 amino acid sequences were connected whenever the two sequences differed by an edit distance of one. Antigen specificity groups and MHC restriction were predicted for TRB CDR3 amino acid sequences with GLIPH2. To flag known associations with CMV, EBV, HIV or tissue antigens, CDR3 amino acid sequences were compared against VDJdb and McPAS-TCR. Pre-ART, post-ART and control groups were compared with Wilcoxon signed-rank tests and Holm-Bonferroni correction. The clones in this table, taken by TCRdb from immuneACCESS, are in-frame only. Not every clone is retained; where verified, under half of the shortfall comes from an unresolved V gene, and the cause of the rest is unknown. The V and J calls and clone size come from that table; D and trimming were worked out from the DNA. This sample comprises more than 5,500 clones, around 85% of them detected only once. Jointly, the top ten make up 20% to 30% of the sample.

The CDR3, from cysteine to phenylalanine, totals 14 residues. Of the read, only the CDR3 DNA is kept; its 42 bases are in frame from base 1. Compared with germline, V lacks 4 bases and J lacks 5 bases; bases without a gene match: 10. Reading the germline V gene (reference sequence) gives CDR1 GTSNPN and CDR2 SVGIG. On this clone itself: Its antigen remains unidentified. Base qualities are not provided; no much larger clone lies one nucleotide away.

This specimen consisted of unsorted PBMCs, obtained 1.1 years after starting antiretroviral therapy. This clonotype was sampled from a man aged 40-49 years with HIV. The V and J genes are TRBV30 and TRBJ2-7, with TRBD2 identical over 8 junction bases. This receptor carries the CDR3 CAWNPGGGSHEQYF. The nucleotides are TGTGCCTGGAACCCCGGCGGGGGGTCCCACGAGCAGTACTTC.